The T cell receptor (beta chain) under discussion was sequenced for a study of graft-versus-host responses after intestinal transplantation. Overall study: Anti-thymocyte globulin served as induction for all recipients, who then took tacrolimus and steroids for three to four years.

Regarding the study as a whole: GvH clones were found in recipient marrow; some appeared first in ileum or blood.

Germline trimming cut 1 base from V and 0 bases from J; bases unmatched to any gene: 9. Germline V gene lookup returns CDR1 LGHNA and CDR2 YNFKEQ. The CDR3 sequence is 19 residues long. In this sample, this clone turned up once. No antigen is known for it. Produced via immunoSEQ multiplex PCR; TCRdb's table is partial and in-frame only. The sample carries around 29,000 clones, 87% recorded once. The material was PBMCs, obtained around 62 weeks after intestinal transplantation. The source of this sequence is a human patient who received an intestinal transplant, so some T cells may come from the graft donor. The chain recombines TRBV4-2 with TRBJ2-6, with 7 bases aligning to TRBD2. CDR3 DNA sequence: TGTGCCAGCAGCCAAGTAGCCCTAGCGGAGGTCTCTGGGGCCAACGTCCTGACTTTC. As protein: CASSQVALAEVSGANVLTF.